Listed here are 13 T cell receptor beta chains from one sample, sequenced in a study of graft-versus-host responses after intestinal transplantation. The antigens of these receptors remain unknown. Using immunoSEQ multiplex PCR, the repertoire was profiled, and TCRdb retains in-frame clones only, with some absent. The sample lists tens of thousands of clones, approximately 94% seen once, with 0.15% to 0.2% in the top ten. This specimen consisted of unstimulated CD4+ T cells sorted from spleen or lymph node cells, obtained before transplant. The receptors derive from a human donor who was the organ donor for an intestinal transplant.

This clone was recorded once. The chain carries TRBV5-1 and TRBJ2-1; 7 bases match TRBD2. The CDR3 is made up of 15 amino acids. CDR1 is SGHRS and CDR2 is YFSETQ in the germline V gene. V lost 2 bases, J lost 4 bases, and 6 bases stayed unmatched. The CDR3 loop is CASSLSGGSYNEQFF. CDR3 bases: TGCGCCAGCAGCTTATCCGGGGGGTCGTACAATGAGCAGTTCTTC.

The gene calls are TRBV19 and TRBJ2-2; tentatively, D is TRBD1 (6 bases). The CDR3 has 15 amino acids. Trimming took 4 bases from V and 4 from J, leaving 13 bases between them. CDR1 and CDR2 (germline): LNHDA, SQIVND (reference sequence). DNA for the CDR3: TGTGCCAGTAGTACTGCCTCGACAGGCACCGGGGAGCTGTTTTTT. Translating gives CASSTASTGTGELFF.

The chain employs TRBV5-1 and TRBJ1-6; 7 bases map to TRBD1. V lost 2 bases to trimming and J lost 0 bases; unmatched junction nucleotides: 5. Germline V gene data show CDR1 as SGHRS and CDR2 as YFSETQ. This CDR3 spans 17 amino acids. The CDR3 is CASSFRDSSSYNSPLHF. CDR3 DNA: TGCGCCAGCAGCTTTCGGGACAGCAGCTCCTATAATTCACCCCTCCACTTT.

The rearrangement links TRBV27 to TRBJ1-6; D is possibly TRBD1 (5 bases). Germline V gene sequence: CDR1 MNHEY, CDR2 SMNVEV (reference sequence). The ends were cut back, 6 bases at V and 7 bases at J, with 13 bases in the middle. This CDR3 is built from 14 residues. CDR3 loop: CASSPTVTNSPLHF. Here the CDR3 DNA reads TGTGCCAGCAGCCCGACAGTGACAAATTCACCCCTCCACTTT.

A single count supports this clone. The chain links TRBV5-1 to TRBJ1-2; 7 bases fit TRBD1. The CDR3 spans 13 residues. The junction had 5 bases not matched to a gene; V was cut back by 5 bases and J by 4 bases. CDR1 and CDR2 from the germline V gene are SGHRS and YFSETQ. This chain's CDR3 is CASSLDRAYGYTF. CDR3 DNA: TGCGCCAGCAGTCTCGACAGGGCCTATGGCTACACCTTC.

This rearrangement joins TRBV19 to TRBJ1-4; D gene ambiguous. V dropped 0 bases and J dropped 12 bases, with 8 bases sitting between them. Germline values: CDR1 LNHDA, CDR2 SQIVND (reference sequence). The CDR3 covers 12 residues. Here the CDR3 reads CASSIDAQELFF. The CDR3 DNA reads TGTGCCAGTAGTATAGATGCCCAGGAACTGTTTTTT. The entire variable domain, with the rest obtained from reference TRBV19 and TRBJ1-4, is as follows: DGGITQSPKYLFRKEGQNVTLSCEQNLNHDAMYWYRQDPGQGLRLIYYSQIVNDFQKGDIAEGYSVSREKKESFPLTVTSAQKNPTAFYLCASSIDAQELFFGSGTQLSVL.

The rearrangement joins TRBV7-9 to TRBJ1-1; weak D call: TRBD1 (6 bases). The V gene lost 3 bases and the J gene lost 13 bases, with 18 bases spanning the gap. CDR1 and CDR2 from the germline V gene are SEHNR and FQNEAQ (reference sequence). The CDR3 length is 13 residues. Written as DNA, the CDR3 is TGTGCCAGCAGCTTGCACAGGGCCACTGAGGGTTTCTTT. This translates into CASSLHRATEGFF.

The chain carries TRBV7-9 and TRBJ1-1, with a tentative D call TRBD1 (6 bases). The CDR3 spans 16 residues. V dropped 5 bases and J dropped 5 bases, with 21 bases sitting between them. The germline gives CDR1 SEHNR, CDR2 FQNEAQ (reference sequence). In DNA form, the CDR3 reads TGTGCCAGCAGCGTAGGGGGGGCAGGTAGGAGTACTGAAGCTTTCTTT. Translated: CASSVGGAGRSTEAFF.

This clone was recorded only once. The chain combines TRBV27 with TRBJ1-1; the D gene is possibly TRBD1 (5 bases). Germline V gene sequence: CDR1 MNHEY, CDR2 SMNVEV (reference sequence). The CDR3 runs to 16 residues. V was pared by 3 bases and J by 2 bases, with 16 bases between. CDR3 in DNA: TGTGCCAGCAGTTTTCTCTCCGGGACTTTCAACACTGAAGCTTTCTTT. Amino acid sequence: CASSFLSGTFNTEAFF.

V is TRBV5-5 and J is TRBJ1-5, with a possible D match to TRBD1 (6 bases). The CDR3 covers 15 residues. CDR1 is SGHKS, CDR2 YYEKEE, per germline (reference sequence). V lost 0 bases to trimming and J lost 0 bases, with 7 bases between them. CDR3 nucleotides: TGTGCCAGCAGCTTGGGGACAGTTAGCAATCAGCCCCAGCATTTT. Translating gives CASSLGTVSNQPQHF.

This chain connects TRBV5-1 to TRBJ1-1; D perhaps matches TRBD1 (5 bases). Trimming removed 4 bases at V and 1 base at J, with 11 bases between. Germline CDR1 and CDR2: SGHRS and YFSETQ. The CDR3 has 14 amino acids. The CDR3 protein is CASSRDGTNTEAFF. The CDR3 coding sequence is TGCGCCAGCAGCCGGGACGGGACGAACACTGAAGCTTTCTTT.

This chain links TRBV6-1 with TRBJ2-5; maybe TRBD2 (6 bases). Germline CDR1 is MNHNS and CDR2 is SASEGT. V dropped 0 bases and J dropped 1 base, with 6 bases sitting between them. This CDR3 region has 14 residues. The CDR3 here is CASSEASGQETQYF. CDR3 in DNA: TGTGCCAGCAGTGAAGCTAGCGGCCAAGAGACCCAGTACTTC.

The chain links TRBV4-2 to TRBJ2-5; TRBD1 aligns across 8 bases. The CDR3 runs 16 residues. Germline CDR1 LGHNA, CDR2 YNFKEQ. Trimming cost V 3 bases and J 1 base; bases outside gene matches: 7. The CDR3 coding sequence is TGTGCCAGCAGCCAGGGTGCCGGGACAGGCCAAGAGACCCAGTACTTC. Its translation: CASSQGAGTGQETQYF.